One T cell receptor (beta chain) is described in this entry. The T cells that were sequenced for TCR beta were CD8+ and CD4+ cells from blood. The data are from a study of CD8 T cells in Susac syndrome. RNA amounts of roughly 0.45 to 1 ug underwent reverse transcription with random hexamers. TCRdb ran MiXCR on the immunoSEQ multiplex PCR reads and lists one entry per CDR3 protein. Of some 57,000 distinct CDR3 sequences listed, approximately 92% were seen once; the top ten hold roughly 0.2%. Trimming removed 4 bases from V and 4 bases from J; junction bases left unmatched: 6. The CDR3 runs to 15 residues. Germline CDR1 reads MGHRA; CDR2 reads YSYEKL.

Sequenced: CD8+ T cells from PBMCs. The chain has TRBV4-1 and TRBJ1-5; the match to TRBD1 covers 8 bases. The TCR originated in a human donor in good health. CDR3 DNA sequence: TGCGCCAGCAGCCCATTGACAGGGGCGAATCAGCCCCAGCATTTT. Protein: CASSPLTGANQPQHF.